This passage covers 9 T cell receptor beta chains from one sample sequenced in a study of cytomegalovirus exposure and HLA in healthy donors. Primers for the PCR totalled 60 Vbeta and 13 Jbeta. The assay was immunoSEQ multiplex PCR, and TCRdb's table has in-frame clones only and misses some. The table lists about 150,000 clones, around 79% of them singletons, with 3.9% in the top ten. Sample: PBMCs. All receptors come from a male donor in good health and CMV-seronegative.

About this clone itself: A read error may account for a junction end that differs from germline. V usage is TRBV6-1 and J usage is TRBJ2-6, with D possibly being TRBD1 (5 bases). The CDR3 contains 17 residues. Germline CDR1 MNHNS, CDR2 SASEGT. In DNA, the CDR3 is TGTGCCAGCAGTGATTCTAACCGACTGGGTGGGGCCAACGGCCTGACTTTC. This sequence encodes CASSDSNRLGGANGLTF.

Of note for this clone: Within the sample, other DNA sequences also encode this same CDR3. The V call is TRBV29-1, the J call TRBJ1-2; D is possibly TRBD1 (6 bases). Looked up from germline, CDR1 is SQVTM and CDR2 is ANQGSEA. V lost 3 bases and J 2 bases, leaving 10 bases between the germline ends. CDR3 length: 13 residues. This CDR3 reads CSVERGTNYGYTF. The CDR3 region has the DNA TGCAGCGTTGAGAGGGGGACAAACTATGGCTACACCTTC. The whole variable domain, filled in from reference TRBV29-1 and TRBJ1-2, reads SAVISQKPSRDICQRGTSLTIQCQVDSQVTMMFWYRQQPGQSLTLIATANQGSEATYESGFVIDKFPISRPNLTFSTLTVSNMSPEDSSIYLCSVERGTNYGYTFGSGTRLTVV.

CDR3 loop: CASSPLGQSTDTQYF. The CDR3 DNA sequence: TGTGCCAGCAGTCCCCTGGGACAGAGCACAGATACGCAGTATTTT. The rearrangement links TRBV25-1 to TRBJ2-3, with TRBD1 identical over 7 bases. In germline, CDR1 is MGHDK, CDR2 SYGVNS. V was pared by 5 bases and J by 0 bases, with 5 bases of the junction left unmatched. This CDR3 contains 15 residues.

In this sample, this clone turned up a few times. CDR3: CASSVGGQGPYEQYF. The CDR3 DNA reads TGTGCCAGCAGCGTAGGGGGACAGGGGCCCTACGAGCAGTACTTC. The J gene is TRBJ2-7, the V gene TRBV9; 10 bases align to TRBD1. V lost 0 bases and J lost 2; bases outside the gene matches: 2. The CDR3 spans 15 residues. From germline, CDR1 is SGDLS and CDR2 YYNGEE.

This chain connects TRBV9 to TRBJ2-7; no definite D call. V was clipped by 4 bases and J by 5 bases, with 10 bases between them. CDR1 SGDLS and CDR2 YYNGEE come from the germline V gene. The CDR3 length is 12 residues. The CDR3 sequence: CASSTSSNEQYF. CDR3 bases: TGTGCCAGCAGCACGAGTTCCAACGAGCAGTACTTC.

The rearrangement joins TRBV5-1 to TRBJ1-1; tentatively, D is TRBD1 (5 bases). V lost 0 bases and J 4 bases, leaving 13 bases between the germline ends. Germline CDR1 reads SGHRS; CDR2 reads YFSETQ. This CDR3 has 15 amino acids. The CDR3 sequence: CASSLESGYGTEAFF. The CDR3 bases are TGCGCCAGCAGCTTGGAGTCAGGGTACGGCACTGAAGCTTTCTTT.

The CDR3 reads CASSGLERGAGNEQFF. In DNA, the CDR3 is TGCGCCAGCAGTGGCCTTGAGCGGGGGGCGGGGAATGAGCAGTTCTTC. The chain links TRBV10-2 to TRBJ2-1; TRBD2 matches 9 bases. This CDR3 region has 16 residues. Germline lookup yields CDR1 WSHSY and CDR2 SAAADI. Unmatched junction bases numbered 11, after V lost 4 bases and J lost 7 bases.

The gene calls are TRBV5-1 and TRBJ2-4; 8 nucleotides align to TRBD2. CDR1 SGHRS and CDR2 YFSETQ come from the germline V gene. The CDR3 has 15 residues. Trimming took 5 bases from V and 4 from J; bases not matched to a gene: 8. The CDR3 spells CASRSGGGYKNIQYF. For the CDR3, the DNA is TGCGCCAGCAGGAGCGGGGGAGGTTATAAAAACATTCAGTACTTC.

A note on this clone: At one of its ends the junction is not consistent with the germline gene, which may arise from a read error. V gene TRBV5-1 combines with J gene TRBJ2-3; a possible D gene is TRBD1 (5 bases). CDR1 SGHRS and CDR2 YFSETQ come from the germline V gene. The CDR3 is made up of 12 amino acids. The DNA for the CDR3 is TGCGCCAGCAGCCATTGGGGCAGATACGCAGTATTT. Its protein is CASSHWGRYAVF.